These 29 T cell receptor beta chains came from one sample sequenced in a study of yellow fever vaccine responses in identical twins. TCRdb itself ran the RT-PCR reads through MiXCR, one entry per CDR3 protein. The table has roughly 14,000 distinct CDR3 sequences, 65% to 85% seen once. Sequenced material: T cells from blood (PBMCs), unsorted or a sorted subset (not recorded which), taken before or after yellow fever vaccination (not recorded which). These receptors came from a woman between 18 and 29 years old who received the yellow fever vaccine.

In its sample, this clonotype was seen once. The chain uses TRBV7-8 and TRBJ2-5; D remains ambiguous. Germline V lookup: CDR1 SGHVS, CDR2 FQNEAQ. The CDR3 length is 13 residues. The ends were cut back, 0 bases at V and 7 bases at J, with 9 bases in the middle. CDR3: CASSLADGGTQYF. DNA for the CDR3: TGTGCCAGCAGCTTAGCGGATGGTGGGACCCAGTACTTC.

In this sample, this clonotype turned up once. The chain uses TRBV20-1 and TRBJ1-6; unclear D gene. CDR3 length: 11 amino acids. Trimming stripped 5 bases from V and 7 bases from J, with 6 bases between. Germline values: CDR1 DFQATT, CDR2 SNEGSKA (reference sequence). This CDR3 reads CSARLNSPLHF. The CDR3 nucleotides read TGCAGTGCTCGACTAAATTCACCCCTCCACTTT.

The V and J genes are TRBV5-6 and TRBJ2-3; D unresolved. The germline gives CDR1 SGHDT, CDR2 YYEEEE. Trimming left V 2 bases short and J 3 bases short, with 10 bases between. The CDR3 has 14 amino acids. The CDR3 loop reads CASSLQKGTDTQYF. Here the CDR3 DNA reads TGTGCCAGCAGCTTACAAAAGGGAACAGATACGCAGTATTTT.

V gene TRBV5-4 combines with J gene TRBJ2-3; D unresolved. This CDR3 is built from 14 residues. Trimming stripped 3 bases from V and 1 base from J, with 9 bases between. The germline CDR1 and CDR2 sequences are SGHNT and YYREEE (reference sequence). Written as DNA, the CDR3 is TGTGCCAGCAGCTCCGGCGGCCGCACAGATACGCAGTATTTT. This translates into CASSSGGRTDTQYF.

CDR3 amino acids: CASMSDSYTGELFF. Here the CDR3 DNA reads TGTGCCAGCATGTCGGACAGCTACACCGGGGAGCTGTTTTTT. The chain is built from TRBV2 and TRBJ2-2; a weak D match, TRBD1 (6 bases). Germline V CDR1 and CDR2: SNHLY, FYNNEI. V was clipped by 7 bases and J by 3 bases, with 12 bases between them. The CDR3 is 14 residues long.

The chain is built from TRBV6-6 and TRBJ1-5, with no clear D. V was clipped by 10 bases and J by 1 base, with 5 bases between them. Per germline, CDR1 MNHNY and CDR2 SVGAGI (reference sequence). This CDR3 spans 11 amino acids. CDR3 amino acids: CAIGSNQPQHF. In DNA form, the CDR3 reads TGTGCCATAGGGAGCAATCAGCCCCAGCATTTT.

The chain joins TRBV13 to TRBJ2-5; 8 nucleotides agree with TRBD2. V lost 7 bases to trimming and J lost 4 bases; unmatched junction nucleotides: 14. CDR1 and CDR2 (germline): PRHDT, FYEKMQ (reference sequence). This CDR3 contains 16 residues. The CDR3 region is CASTRSGAGGPETQYF. In DNA, the CDR3 is TGTGCCAGCACCCGAAGCGGGGCGGGAGGCCCAGAGACCCAGTACTTC.

The chain links TRBV20-1 to TRBJ1-5; 8 bases line up with TRBD1. After removal of 6 bases from V and 1 base from J, the junction contained 8 bases not matched to a gene. CDR3 size: 15 residues. Germline V gene lookup returns CDR1 DFQATT and CDR2 SNEGSKA (reference sequence). CDR3 bases: TGCAGTGCGGCGCAGGGGGCGTTGAGCAATCAGCCCCAGCATTTT. Its protein product is CSAAQGALSNQPQHF.

This clonotype was found a few times. The chain joins TRBV7-6 to TRBJ2-1, with D perhaps matching TRBD2 (5 bases). The CDR3 has 15 residues. The germline V gene has CDR1 SGHVS and CDR2 FNYEAQ. Trimming took off 1 base at V and 4 bases at J, with 11 bases between the two ends. The CDR3 is CASSLEGAGYNEQFF. CDR3 coding DNA: TGTGCCAGCAGCTTAGAGGGAGCTGGGTACAATGAGCAGTTCTTC.

This rearrangement joins TRBV11-2 to TRBJ2-3, with 10 bases lining up with TRBD2. CDR3 length equals 15 residues. Losses at the gene ends were 8 bases for V and 5 bases for J; bases not matched to a gene: 10. The germline V gene encodes CDR1 SGHAT and CDR2 FQNNGV. CDR3 in amino acids: CASQRVAGGGDTQYF. The DNA of the CDR3 is TGTGCCAGCCAAAGAGTAGCGGGGGGTGGAGATACGCAGTATTTT.

The chain carries TRBV4-1 and TRBJ2-5; D gene uncertain. The CDR3 is made up of 13 amino acids. Germline CDR1 reads MGHRA; CDR2 reads YSYEKL. Trimming removed 0 bases from V and 12 bases from J, with 14 bases in between. The CDR3 nucleotides are TGCGCCAGCAGCCAAGAAAGCAGCTCCCTCAAGTACTTC. Its translation: CASSQESSSLKYF.

This chain connects TRBV20-1 to TRBJ2-1; D is ambiguous. This CDR3 has 11 amino acids. Germline V gives CDR1 DFQATT, CDR2 SNEGSKA (reference sequence). With 4 bases removed from V and 4 bases from J, the gap between germline ends came to 5 bases. The CDR3: CSATLYNEQFF. In DNA, the CDR3 is TGCAGTGCTACCCTGTACAATGAGCAGTTCTTC.

A single count supports this clonotype. V and J are TRBV7-7 and TRBJ2-7; TRBD2 aligns across 10 bases. CDR1 and CDR2 from the germline V gene are SSHAT and FNYEAQ (reference sequence). CDR3 length: 15 residues. J gave up 0 bases and V 5 bases, and 4 bases lay outside the gene matches. The CDR3 loop is CASSAASGSSYEQYF. Written as DNA, the CDR3 is TGTGCCAGCAGCGCTGCTAGCGGGAGCTCCTACGAGCAGTACTTC.

The rearrangement links TRBV18 to TRBJ2-5; D remains unclear. The CDR3 loop spans 15 amino acids. V shed 2 bases and J shed 4 bases, with 14 bases lying between them. The germline V gene encodes CDR1 KGHSH and CDR2 LQKENI. The CDR3 sequence: CASSPMGLGVETQYF. CDR3 bases: TGTGCCAGCTCACCAATGGGTCTCGGAGTAGAGACCCAGTACTTC.

This chain connects TRBV23-1 to TRBJ2-4; 10 bases agree with TRBD1. TRBV23-1 qualifies as an ORF whose function is uncertain. The CDR3 runs 19 residues. V lost 0 bases and J lost 4; bases outside the gene matches: 12. The CDR3 region is CASSQSPIRGTGDKNIQYF. DNA for the CDR3: TGCGCCAGCAGTCAATCCCCAATCAGGGGGACAGGGGATAAAAACATTCAGTACTTC.

V usage is TRBV24-1 and J usage is TRBJ2-3; D uncertain. The V end lost 5 bases, the J end lost 5 bases, and 7 bases lay between the germline ends. Germline V gene data show CDR1 as KGHDR and CDR2 as SFDVKD. The CDR3 is made up of 12 amino acids. In DNA, the CDR3 is TGTGCCACCAGTGGCTCTGGAGATACGCAGTATTTT. Its protein product is CATSGSGDTQYF.

The chain recombines TRBV12-3 or TRBV12-4 with TRBJ2-1; 7 bases fit TRBD2. CDR3 size: 16 residues. V shed 5 bases and J 0 bases; nucleotides not matched to a gene: 7. CDR3 loop: CASSEIAGPSYNEQFF. The CDR3 DNA reads TGTGCCAGCAGTGAAATAGCGGGTCCCTCCTACAATGAGCAGTTCTTC.

The chain couples TRBV18 to TRBJ2-3; perhaps TRBD1 as D (6 bases). V lost 3 bases and J lost 4, with 11 bases in between. The V gene's germline CDR1 is KGHSH and CDR2 LQKENI. The CDR3 spans 14 residues. The DNA of the CDR3 is TGTGCCAGCTCACCCCAGGGGAATGCAGATACGCAGTATTTT. Its translation is CASSPQGNADTQYF.

This clonotype is a singleton in its sample. The rearrangement uses TRBV12-3 or TRBV12-4 and TRBJ2-5, with 7 bases identical to TRBD2. After removal of 8 bases from V and 2 bases from J, the junction contained 11 bases not matched to a gene. The CDR3 totals 15 residues. The CDR3 DNA reads as TGTGCCAGCCAAATAAGCGGGGATCTTCAAGAGACCCAGTACTTC. Translating gives CASQISGDLQETQYF.

The chain couples TRBV20-1 to TRBJ2-3; possibly TRBD1 for D (7 bases). The CDR3 runs to 15 residues. Germline V gives CDR1 DFQATT, CDR2 SNEGSKA (reference sequence). Trimming removed 6 bases at V and 0 bases at J, with 16 bases between. CDR3: CSASQQGRSTDTQYF. The CDR3 DNA is TGCAGTGCCTCTCAACAGGGGAGGAGCACAGATACGCAGTATTTT.

V is TRBV7-3 and J is TRBJ2-1, with 9 bases fitting TRBD2. Germline V gene sequence: CDR1 SGHTA, CDR2 FQGTGA. Trimming at V came to 0 bases and at J to 4 bases, leaving 4 bases not matched to a gene. CDR3 size: 16 residues. As DNA, the CDR3 is TGTGCCAGCAGCTTAACGAATAGCGGGAGTTACAATGAGCAGTTCTTC. Translating gives CASSLTNSGSYNEQFF.

This clonotype was observed a single time. The chain has TRBV28 and TRBJ2-2; perhaps TRBD2 as D (6 bases). The CDR3 length is 14 residues. Trimming removed 7 bases from V and 4 bases from J, with 13 bases in between. CDR1 is MDHEN and CDR2 is SYDVKM in the germline V gene. CDR3 residues: CASISAGTTGELFF. Here the CDR3 DNA reads TGTGCCAGCATCAGTGCGGGGACCACCGGGGAGCTGTTTTTT.

CDR3 sequence reads: CASSPPLVSSTDTQYF. The CDR3 DNA follows: TGTGCCAGCTCACCACCGCTGGTTTCTAGCACAGATACGCAGTATTTT. The V gene is TRBV18, the J gene TRBJ2-3; D is undetermined. Trimming stripped 0 bases from V and 0 bases from J, with 10 bases between. Germline CDR1 is KGHSH and CDR2 is LQKENI. The CDR3 is 16 residues long.

The chain employs TRBV19 and TRBJ1-3, with 7 nucleotides matching TRBD1. The germline gives CDR1 LNHDA, CDR2 SQIVND (reference sequence). CDR3 size: 15 residues. The junction had 6 bases not matched to a gene; V was cut back by 7 bases and J by 0 bases. Here the CDR3 reads CASTWDRVSGNTIYF. DNA of the CDR3: TGTGCCAGTACTTGGGACAGAGTCTCTGGAAACACCATATATTTT. The variable domain in full, completed from reference TRBV19 and TRBJ1-3, reads DGGITQSPKYLFRKEGQNVTLSCEQNLNHDAMYWYRQDPGQGLRLIYYSQIVNDFQKGDIAEGYSVSREKKESFPLTVTSAQKNPTAFYLCASTWDRVSGNTIYFGEGSWLTVV.

This clonotype was seen just once. The rearrangement links TRBV11-2 to TRBJ2-1; 8 bases fit TRBD2. Germline CDR1 SGHAT, CDR2 FQNNGV. J gave up 7 bases and V 2 bases, and 10 bases lay outside the gene matches. This CDR3 has 16 residues. CDR3 bases: TGTGCCAGCAGCTTATCAGGGTTGGCTAGCGGGAATGAGCAGTTCTTC. It yields the protein CASSLSGLASGNEQFF.

The V gene is TRBV18, the J gene TRBJ1-2; D is unresolved. CDR3 size: 15 residues. Looked up from germline, CDR1 is KGHSH and CDR2 is LQKENI. Trimming stripped 0 bases from V and 0 bases from J, with 8 bases between. The CDR3 reads CASSPPAGPNYGYTF. For the CDR3, the DNA is TGTGCCAGCTCACCACCTGCCGGACCTAACTATGGCTACACCTTC.

The CDR3 region is CASSLAGQNYEQYF. The CDR3 nucleotides are TGTGCCAGCAGTTTAGCTGGGCAGAACTACGAGCAGTACTTC. The chain is built from TRBV12-3 or TRBV12-4 and TRBJ2-7; D gene unclear. Trimming stripped 0 bases from V and 3 bases from J, with 9 bases between. This CDR3 spans 14 amino acids.

The chain is built from TRBV20-1 and TRBJ2-4; no clear D. The V end lost 3 bases, the J end lost 0 bases, and 12 bases lay between the germline ends. Germline V gives CDR1 DFQATT, CDR2 SNEGSKA (reference sequence). The CDR3 loop spans 15 amino acids. CDR3 sequence (DNA): TGCAGTGCTAGTCGTCCTCAACTAGCCAAAAACATTCAGTACTTC. Translation gives CSASRPQLAKNIQYF.

The chain joins TRBV24-1 to TRBJ2-4, with D uncertain. The CDR3 has 11 amino acids. V dropped 4 bases and J dropped 8 bases, with 5 bases sitting between them. Germline V lookup: CDR1 KGHDR, CDR2 SFDVKD. The chain's CDR3 is CATSERDIQYF. The CDR3 coding sequence is TGTGCCACCAGTGAACGGGACATTCAGTACTTC.